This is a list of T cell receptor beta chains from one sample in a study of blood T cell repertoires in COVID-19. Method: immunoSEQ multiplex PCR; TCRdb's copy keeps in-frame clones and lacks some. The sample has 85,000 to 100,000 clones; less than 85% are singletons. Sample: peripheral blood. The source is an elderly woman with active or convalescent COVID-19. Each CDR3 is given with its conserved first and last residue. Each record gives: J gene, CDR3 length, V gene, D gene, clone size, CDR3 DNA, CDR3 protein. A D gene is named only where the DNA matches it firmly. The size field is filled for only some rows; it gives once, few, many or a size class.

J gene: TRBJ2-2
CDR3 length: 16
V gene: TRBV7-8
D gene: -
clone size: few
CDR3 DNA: TGTGCCAGCAGTCCAGGGGAGCGGGGCTACACCGGGGAGCTGTTTTTT
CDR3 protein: CASSPGERGYTGELFF

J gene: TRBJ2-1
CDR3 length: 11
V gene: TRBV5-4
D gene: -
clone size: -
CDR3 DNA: TGTGCCAGCAGGGCCAACAATGAGCAGTTCTTC
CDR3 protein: CASRANNEQFF

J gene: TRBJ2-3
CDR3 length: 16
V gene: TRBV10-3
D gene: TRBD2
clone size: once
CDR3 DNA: TGTGCCGTCAGACTAGCGGGCCCGGAGGGCACAGATACGCAGTATTTT
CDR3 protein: CAVRLAGPEGTDTQYF

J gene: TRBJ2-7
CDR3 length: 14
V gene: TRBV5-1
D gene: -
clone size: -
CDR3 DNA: TGCGCCAGCAGCTTATGGGACTCCTCGAACGAGCAGTACTTC
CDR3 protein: CASSLWDSSNEQYF

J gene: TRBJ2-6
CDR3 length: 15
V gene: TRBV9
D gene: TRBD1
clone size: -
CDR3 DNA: TGTGCCAGCAGCGCTCAGGGGGCTGGGGCCAACGTCCTGACTTTC
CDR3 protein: CASSAQGAGANVLTF

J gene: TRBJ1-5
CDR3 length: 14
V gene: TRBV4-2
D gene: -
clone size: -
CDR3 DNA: TGTGCCAGCAGCCAAGACACAGAATCACAGCCCCAGCATTTT
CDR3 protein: CASSQDTESQPQHF

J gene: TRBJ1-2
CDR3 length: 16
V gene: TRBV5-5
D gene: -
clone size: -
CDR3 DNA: TGTGCCAGCAGCTTGGTAGGGGGACCACTGGACTATGGCTACACCTTC
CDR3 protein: CASSLVGGPLDYGYTF

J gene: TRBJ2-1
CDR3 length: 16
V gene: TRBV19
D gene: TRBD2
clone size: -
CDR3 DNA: TGTGCCAGTAGTATCCCTCTAGCGGGAGGCTACAATGAGCAGTTCTTC
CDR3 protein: CASSIPLAGGYNEQFF

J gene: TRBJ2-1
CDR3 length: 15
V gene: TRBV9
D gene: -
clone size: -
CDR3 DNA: TGTGCCAGCAGCGTAGGCAGGGTGAATTACAATGAGCAGTTCTTC
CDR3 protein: CASSVGRVNYNEQFF

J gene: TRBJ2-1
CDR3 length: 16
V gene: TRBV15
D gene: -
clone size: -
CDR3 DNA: TGTGCCACCAGCAGAGGGGCCCAAGGGGTCTACAATGAGCAGTTCTTC
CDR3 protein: CATSRGAQGVYNEQFF

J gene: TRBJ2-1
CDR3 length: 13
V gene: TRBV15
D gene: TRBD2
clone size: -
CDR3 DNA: TGTGCCACCAGCGGCCGGGGACTAGGAGAGCAGTTCTTC
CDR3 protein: CATSGRGLGEQFF

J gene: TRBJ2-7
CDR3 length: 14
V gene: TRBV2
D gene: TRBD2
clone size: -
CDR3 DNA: TGTGCCAGCAGTGTGGGACTAGCTCCCTACGAGCAGTACTTC
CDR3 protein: CASSVGLAPYEQYF

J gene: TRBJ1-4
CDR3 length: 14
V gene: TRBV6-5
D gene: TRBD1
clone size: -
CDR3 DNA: TGTGCCAGCAGAAGGACAGGGGGAATTGAAAAACTGTTTTTT
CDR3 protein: CASRRTGGIEKLFF

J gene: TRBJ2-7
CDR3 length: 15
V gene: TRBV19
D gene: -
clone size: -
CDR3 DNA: TGTGCCAGTAGTAAAGCCGGGTCCGGTGCCTACGAGCAGTACTTC
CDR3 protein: CASSKAGSGAYEQYF

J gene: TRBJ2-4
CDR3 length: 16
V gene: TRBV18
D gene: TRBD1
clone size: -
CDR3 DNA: TGTGCCAGCTCACCACCGTCACAGGGGTCCAAAAACATTCAGTACTTC
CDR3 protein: CASSPPSQGSKNIQYF

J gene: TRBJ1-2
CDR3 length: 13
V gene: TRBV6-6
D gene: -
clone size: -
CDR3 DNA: TGTGCCAGCAGAGACCGGGACACCAAAGGCTACACCTTC
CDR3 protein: CASRDRDTKGYTF

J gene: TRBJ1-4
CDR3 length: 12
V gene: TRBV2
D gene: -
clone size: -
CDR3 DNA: TGTGCCAGCAGTGTAGAACTTGAAAAACTGTTTTTT
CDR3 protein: CASSVELEKLFF

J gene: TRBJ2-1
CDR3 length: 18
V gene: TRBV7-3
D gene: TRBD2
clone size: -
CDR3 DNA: TGTGCCAGCAGCTTAGACCCTAGCGGGAGTACATCCTACAATGAGCAGTTCTTC
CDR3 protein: CASSLDPSGSTSYNEQFF

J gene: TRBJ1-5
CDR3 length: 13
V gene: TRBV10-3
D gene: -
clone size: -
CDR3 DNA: TGTGCCATCAGACGACAGAGCAATCAGCCCCAGCATTTT
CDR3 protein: CAIRRQSNQPQHF

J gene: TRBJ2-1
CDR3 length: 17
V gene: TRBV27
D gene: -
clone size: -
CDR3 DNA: TGTGCCAGCAGGGCCCGTGTGGGGCCAGGCTCCTACGGTGAGCAGTTCTTC
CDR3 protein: CASRARVGPGSYGEQFF

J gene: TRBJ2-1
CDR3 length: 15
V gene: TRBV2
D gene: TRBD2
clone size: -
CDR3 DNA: TGTGCCAGCAGTAGTAGCGGGGGCCCACGGCATGAGCAGTTCTTC
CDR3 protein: CASSSSGGPRHEQFF

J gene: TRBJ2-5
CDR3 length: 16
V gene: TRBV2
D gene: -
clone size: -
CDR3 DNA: TGTGCCAGCAGTGAAATCGGAAGTAGCTATACCGAGACCCAGTACTTC
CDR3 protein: CASSEIGSSYTETQYF

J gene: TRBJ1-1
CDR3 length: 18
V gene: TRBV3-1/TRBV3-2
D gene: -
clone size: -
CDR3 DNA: TGTGCCAGCAGCCGCTCTCTAGTCCCGGGAGGAGGGGACACTGAAGCTTTCTTT
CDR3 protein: CASSRSLVPGGGDTEAFF

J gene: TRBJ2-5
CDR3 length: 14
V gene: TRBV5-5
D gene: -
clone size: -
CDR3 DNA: TGTGCCAGCAGCTTGTCTCCCCACCAAGAGACCCAGTACTTC
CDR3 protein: CASSLSPHQETQYF

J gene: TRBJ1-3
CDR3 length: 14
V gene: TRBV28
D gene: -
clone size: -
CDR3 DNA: TGTGCCAGCAGTTTATTGACTCATGGAAACACCATATATTTT
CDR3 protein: CASSLLTHGNTIYF

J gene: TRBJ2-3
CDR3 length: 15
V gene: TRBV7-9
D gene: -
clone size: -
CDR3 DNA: TGTGCCAGCAGCTCCTCGACCCGGGGCACAGATACGCAGTATTTT
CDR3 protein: CASSSSTRGTDTQYF

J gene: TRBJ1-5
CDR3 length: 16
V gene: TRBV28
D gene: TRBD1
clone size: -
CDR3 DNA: TGTGCCAGCAGTCCTGGGGGGACAGGGGACAGCCAGCCCCAGCATTTT
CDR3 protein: CASSPGGTGDSQPQHF

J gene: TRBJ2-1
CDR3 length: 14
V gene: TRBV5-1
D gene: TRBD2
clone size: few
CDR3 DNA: TGCGCCAGCAGCGTTAGCGGGAGTTTCAATGAGCAGTTCTTC
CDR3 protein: CASSVSGSFNEQFF

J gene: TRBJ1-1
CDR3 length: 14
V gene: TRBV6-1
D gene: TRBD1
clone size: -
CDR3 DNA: TGTGCCAGCAGTGAAGGGACAGGGAACACTGAAGCTTTCTTT
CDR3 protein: CASSEGTGNTEAFF

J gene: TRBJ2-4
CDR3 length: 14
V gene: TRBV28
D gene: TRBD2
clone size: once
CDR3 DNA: TGTGCCAGCAGTTTAGGGGCGGCGGGGGGCATTCAGTACTTC
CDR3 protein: CASSLGAAGGIQYF

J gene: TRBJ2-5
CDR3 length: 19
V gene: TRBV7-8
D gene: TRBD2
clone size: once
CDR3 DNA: TGTGCCAGCAGCTCCTCACCGGGGACTAGCGGGAGTGGGTGGGAGACCCAGTACTTC
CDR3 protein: CASSSSPGTSGSGWETQYF

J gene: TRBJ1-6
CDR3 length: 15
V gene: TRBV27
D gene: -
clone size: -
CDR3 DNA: TGTGCCAGCAGTCCCGCCAGGGCTATAGGGTCACCCCTCCACTTT
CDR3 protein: CASSPARAIGSPLHF

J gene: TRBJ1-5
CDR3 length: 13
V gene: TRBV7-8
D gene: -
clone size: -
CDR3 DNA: TGTGCCAGCAGCCGAGACGGGAATCAGCCCCAGCATTTT
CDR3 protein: CASSRDGNQPQHF

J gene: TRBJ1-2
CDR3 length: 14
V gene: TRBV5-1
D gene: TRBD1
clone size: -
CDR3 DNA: TGCGCCAGCAGCTCACAGGGGGTTGGCTATGGCTACACCTTC
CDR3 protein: CASSSQGVGYGYTF

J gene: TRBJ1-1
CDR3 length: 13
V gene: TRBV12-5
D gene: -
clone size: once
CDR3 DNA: TGTGCTAGTGGTTTGTGGGGGGGGGCTGGGGCTTTCTTT
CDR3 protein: CASGLWGGAGAFF